This T cell receptor beta chain stems from a study of type 1 regulatory T cells. Looking at the study overall: An in vitro protocol generated T-allo10, a Tr1-enriched, alloantigen-specific CD4 T cell product.

Graft donor-derived T-allo10 cells were described as host-alloantigen-specific, anergic, and alloantigen-specifically suppressive. This clonotype is medium-sized within its sample. Its antigen is undetermined. Each CDR3 protein is one row after TCRdb ran MiXCR on the reads. The table shows about 74,000 distinct CDR3 sequences, with about 69% occurring only once. The clonotype was recovered from a human donor in good health. Sequenced input: cultured T cells, either the whole culture or a sorted T cell fraction (not recorded which). Subset noted: Tr1-enriched cell product generated in vitro against host alloantigens.

The CDR3 is CASSYSAGERYNEQFF. The CDR3 DNA sequence: TGTGCCAGCAGTTACTCGGCAGGAGAGCGGTACAATGAGCAGTTCTTC. The chain uses TRBV6-6 and TRBJ2-1, with a possible D match to TRBD2 (5 bases). Trimming cost V 0 bases and J 4 bases, with 13 bases left between them. The CDR3 contains 16 residues. Germline V gene lookup returns CDR1 MNHNY and CDR2 SVGAGI (reference sequence).